This T cell receptor beta chain appears in the sequencing data of a study of CD4 and CD8 cells across lung adenocarcinoma regions. TCRdb reprocessed the PCR reads via MiXCR and lists one record per CDR3 protein. This table has roughly 20,000 distinct CDR3 sequences, 46% appearing once. This clonotype qualifies as medium-sized. Localized lung adenocarcinoma, a non-small cell lung cancer, affected the donors. In germline, CDR1 is MGHRA, CDR2 YSYEKL. This CDR3 contains 18 residues. V shed 2 bases and J shed 8 bases, with 24 bases lying between them. This receptor was taken from a male donor with lung adenocarcinoma. The CD4 and CD8 labels of this study may be unreliable. Sequenced material: CD4+ T cells from the margin of a lung tumor. This chain connects TRBV4-1 to TRBJ2-2; the D is unclear. The CDR3 nucleotides read TGCGCCAGCAGCCAACTGCAAATTCCGGGCACAGACCAGGGGGAGCTGTTTTTT. Amino acid sequence: CASSQLQIPGTDQGELFF.